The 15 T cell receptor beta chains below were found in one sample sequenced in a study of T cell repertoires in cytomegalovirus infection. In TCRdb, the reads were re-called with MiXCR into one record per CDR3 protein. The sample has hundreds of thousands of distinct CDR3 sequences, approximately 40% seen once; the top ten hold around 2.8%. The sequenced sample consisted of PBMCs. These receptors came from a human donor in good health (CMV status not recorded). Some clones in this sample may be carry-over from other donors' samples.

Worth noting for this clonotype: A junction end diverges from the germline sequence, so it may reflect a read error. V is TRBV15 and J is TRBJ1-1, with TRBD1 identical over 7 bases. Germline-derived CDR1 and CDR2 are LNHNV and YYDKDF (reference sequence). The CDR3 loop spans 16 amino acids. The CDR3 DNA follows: TGTGCCACCAGCAGGCTACAGGGGACCCCCGGCCCTGAAGCTTTATTT. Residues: CATSRLQGTPGPEALF.

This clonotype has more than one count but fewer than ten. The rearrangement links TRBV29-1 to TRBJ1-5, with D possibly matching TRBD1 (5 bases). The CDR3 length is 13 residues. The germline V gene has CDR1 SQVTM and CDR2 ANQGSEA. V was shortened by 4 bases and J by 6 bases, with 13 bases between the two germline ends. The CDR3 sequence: CSVGAGAGQPQHF. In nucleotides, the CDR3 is TGCAGCGTTGGGGCCGGGGCTGGTCAGCCCCAGCATTTT.

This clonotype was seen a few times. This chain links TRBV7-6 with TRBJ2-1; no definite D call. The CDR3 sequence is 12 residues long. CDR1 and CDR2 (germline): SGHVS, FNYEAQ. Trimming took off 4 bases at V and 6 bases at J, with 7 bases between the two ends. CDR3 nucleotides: TGTGCCAGCAGCTCCCCATCCAATGAGCAGTTCTTC. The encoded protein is CASSSPSNEQFF.

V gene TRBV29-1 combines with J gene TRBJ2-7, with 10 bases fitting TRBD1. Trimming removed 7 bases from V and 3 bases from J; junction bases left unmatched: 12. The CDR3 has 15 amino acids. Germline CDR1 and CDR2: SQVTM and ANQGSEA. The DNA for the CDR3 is TGCAGCGCCCTAGGTCCAGGGACAGGGGACTACGAGCAGTACTTC. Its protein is CSALGPGTGDYEQYF.

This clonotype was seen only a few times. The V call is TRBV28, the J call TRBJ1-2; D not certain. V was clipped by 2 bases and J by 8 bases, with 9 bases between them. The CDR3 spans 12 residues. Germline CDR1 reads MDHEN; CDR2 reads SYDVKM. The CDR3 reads CASSLNSRGYTF. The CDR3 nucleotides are TGTGCCAGCAGTTTAAACAGCAGAGGCTACACCTTC.

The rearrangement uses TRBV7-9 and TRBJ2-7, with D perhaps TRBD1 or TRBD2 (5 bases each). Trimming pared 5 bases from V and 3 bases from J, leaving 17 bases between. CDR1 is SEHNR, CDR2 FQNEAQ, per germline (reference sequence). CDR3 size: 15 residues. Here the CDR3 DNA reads TGTGCCAGCAGCACCGGGACGGACGGGATCTACGAGCAGTACTTC. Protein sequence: CASSTGTDGIYEQYF.

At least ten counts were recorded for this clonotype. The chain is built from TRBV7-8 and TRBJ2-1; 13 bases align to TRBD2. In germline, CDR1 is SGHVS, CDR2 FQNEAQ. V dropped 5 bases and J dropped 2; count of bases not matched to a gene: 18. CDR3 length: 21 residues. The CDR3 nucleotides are TGTGCCAGCAGCCCTCGGACTAGCGGGAGTGGTTTGGTAGGCCCCTACAATGAGCAGTTCTTC. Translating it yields CASSPRTSGSGLVGPYNEQFF.

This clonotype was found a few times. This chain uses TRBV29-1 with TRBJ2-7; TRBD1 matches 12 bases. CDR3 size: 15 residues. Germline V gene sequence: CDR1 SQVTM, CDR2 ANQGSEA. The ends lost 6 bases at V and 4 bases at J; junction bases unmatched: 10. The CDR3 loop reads CSVIRDRGRQYEQYF. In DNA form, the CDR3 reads TGCAGCGTGATAAGGGACAGGGGGCGGCAATACGAGCAGTACTTC.

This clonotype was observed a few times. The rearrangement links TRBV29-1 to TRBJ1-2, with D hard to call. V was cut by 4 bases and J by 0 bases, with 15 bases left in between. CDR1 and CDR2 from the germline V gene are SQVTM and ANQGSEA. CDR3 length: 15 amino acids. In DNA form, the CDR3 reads TGCAGCGTTGGTGTTACAGTGCTAGCTAACTATGGCTACACCTTC. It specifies CSVGVTVLANYGYTF.

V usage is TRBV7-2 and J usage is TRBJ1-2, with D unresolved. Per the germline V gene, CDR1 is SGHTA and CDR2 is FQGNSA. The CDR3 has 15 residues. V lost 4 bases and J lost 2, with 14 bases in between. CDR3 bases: TGTGCCAGCAGCTCGCAGCCCACCGTCAACTATGGCTACACCTTC. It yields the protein CASSSQPTVNYGYTF.

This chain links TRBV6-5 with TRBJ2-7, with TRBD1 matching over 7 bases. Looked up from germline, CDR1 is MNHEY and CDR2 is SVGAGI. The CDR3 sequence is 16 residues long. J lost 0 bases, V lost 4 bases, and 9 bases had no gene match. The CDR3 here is CASSWFDRASSYEQYF. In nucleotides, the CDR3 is TGTGCCAGCAGTTGGTTCGACAGGGCCAGCTCCTACGAGCAGTACTTC.

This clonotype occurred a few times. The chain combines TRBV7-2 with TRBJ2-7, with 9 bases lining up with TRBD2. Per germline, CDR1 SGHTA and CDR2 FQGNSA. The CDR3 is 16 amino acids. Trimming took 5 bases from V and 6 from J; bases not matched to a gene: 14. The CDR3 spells CASSPLKEAGGPEQYF. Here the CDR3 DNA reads TGTGCCAGCAGCCCTTTAAAAGAGGCGGGAGGGCCCGAGCAGTACTTC.

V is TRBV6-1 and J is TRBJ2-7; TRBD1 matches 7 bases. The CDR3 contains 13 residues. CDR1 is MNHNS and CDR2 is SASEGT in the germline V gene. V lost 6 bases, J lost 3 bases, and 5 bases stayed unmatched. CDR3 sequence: CASRVGTDYEQYF. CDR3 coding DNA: TGTGCCAGCAGAGTCGGGACAGACTACGAGCAGTACTTC.

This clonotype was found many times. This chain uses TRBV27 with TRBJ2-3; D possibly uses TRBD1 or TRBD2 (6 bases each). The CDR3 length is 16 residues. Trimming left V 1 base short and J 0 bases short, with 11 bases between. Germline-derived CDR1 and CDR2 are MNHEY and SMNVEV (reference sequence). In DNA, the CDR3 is TGTGCCAGCAGTTTATTAGGGGGGCTAAGCACAGATACGCAGTATTTT. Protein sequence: CASSLLGGLSTDTQYF.

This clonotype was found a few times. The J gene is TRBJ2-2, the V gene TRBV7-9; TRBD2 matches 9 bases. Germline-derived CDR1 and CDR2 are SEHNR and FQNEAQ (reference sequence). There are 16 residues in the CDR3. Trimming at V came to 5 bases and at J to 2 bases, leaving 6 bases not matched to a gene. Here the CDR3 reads CASSDTTSGNTGELFF. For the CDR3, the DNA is TGTGCCAGCAGCGATACGACTAGCGGTAACACCGGGGAGCTGTTTTTT.